Presented here are 8 T cell receptor beta chains from one specimen sequenced in a study of blood T cell repertoires in COVID-19. The table came from immunoSEQ multiplex PCR; TCRdb's copy has only in-frame clones and leaves some out. The sample consists of 150,000 to 200,000 clones, about 86% of them appearing once. Sequenced: peripheral blood. The receptors were sampled from a woman of 80 years or more with acute or convalescent COVID-19.

CDR3 sequence reads: CASSPDRGQAFF. Written as DNA, the CDR3 is TGTGCCAGCAGCCCTGACAGGGGGCAAGCTTTCTTT. The chain recombines TRBV5-4 with TRBJ1-1, with TRBD1 matching 10 bases. Trimming cost V 4 bases and J 9 bases; bases outside gene matches: 3. Germline CDR1 and CDR2: SGHNT and YYREEE (reference sequence). The CDR3 has 12 amino acids.

This clone was observed a handful of times. The chain combines TRBV2 with TRBJ2-3; D possibly corresponds to TRBD2 (6 bases). The V end lost 7 bases, the J end lost 2 bases, and 10 bases lay between the germline ends. The CDR3 has 13 residues. Germline V CDR1 and CDR2: SNHLY, FYNNEI. CDR3 nucleotide sequence: TGTGCCAGCAAGCTAGCGTTCACAGATACGCAGTATTTT. Its protein product is CASKLAFTDTQYF.

The chain uses TRBV30 and TRBJ1-5; TRBD1 matches at 7 bases. V lost 4 bases and J lost 5; bases outside the gene matches: 8. The CDR3 consists of 14 residues. Germline CDR1 and CDR2: GTSNPN and SVGIG (reference sequence). The DNA of the CDR3 is TGTGCCTGGACCCGGAAGCAGGGGGATCAGCCCCAGCATTTT. As protein: CAWTRKQGDQPQHF.

The chain carries TRBV12-3 or TRBV12-4 and TRBJ1-2; 7 nucleotides line up with TRBD1. This CDR3 has 12 amino acids. V was pared by 4 bases and J by 4 bases, with 0 bases of the junction left unmatched. CDR3 protein: CASSSGGYGYTF. The CDR3 region has the DNA TGTGCCAGCAGTTCAGGGGGCTATGGCTACACCTTC.

The gene calls are TRBV6-4 and TRBJ2-1; TRBD2 aligns across 7 bases. Trimming took 6 bases from V and 8 from J; bases not matched to a gene: 10. The germline CDR1 and CDR2 sequences are MRHNA and SNTAGT. The CDR3 spans 14 residues. CDR3 amino acids: CASSQSGKMDEQFF. Here the CDR3 DNA reads TGTGCCAGCAGCCAGAGCGGGAAAATGGATGAGCAGTTCTTC.

V usage is TRBV10-1 and J usage is TRBJ2-1; 7 bases are shared with TRBD2. The CDR3 is 14 residues long. V shed 8 bases, J shed 4 bases, and the junction held 8 bases outside the gene matches. Germline values: CDR1 WNHNN, CDR2 SYGVQD (reference sequence). This CDR3 is CASCGGGSYNEQFF. The CDR3 nucleotides are TGCGCCAGCTGTGGGGGGGGTTCGTACAATGAGCAGTTCTTC.

The V and J genes are TRBV5-6 and TRBJ1-2; 9 positions match TRBD1. Germline lookup yields CDR1 SGHDT and CDR2 YYEEEE. The CDR3 is made up of 16 amino acids. V shed 2 bases, J shed 7 bases, and the junction held 12 bases outside the gene matches. The CDR3, as DNA: TGTGCCAGCAGCTTTGAACCCCACAGGGGGCTCGGTGGCTACACCTTC. This gives the protein CASSFEPHRGLGGYTF. The whole variable domain, filled in from reference TRBV5-6 and TRBJ1-2, reads DAGVTQSPTHLIKTRGQQVTLRCSPKSGHDTVSWYQQALGQGPQFIFQYYEEEERQRGNFPDRFSGHQFPNYSSELNVNALLLGDSALYLCASSFEPHRGLGGYTFGSGTRLTVV.

The chain couples TRBV7-6 to TRBJ1-2, with 8 bases lining up with TRBD1. The junction had 10 bases not matched to a gene; V was cut back by 5 bases and J by 5 bases. This CDR3 has 15 residues. Germline assignment: CDR1 SGHVS and CDR2 FNYEAQ. Here the CDR3 DNA reads TGTGCCAGCAGCGAGGGACAGGTGGGATTATATGGCTACACCTTC. It codes for CASSEGQVGLYGYTF.